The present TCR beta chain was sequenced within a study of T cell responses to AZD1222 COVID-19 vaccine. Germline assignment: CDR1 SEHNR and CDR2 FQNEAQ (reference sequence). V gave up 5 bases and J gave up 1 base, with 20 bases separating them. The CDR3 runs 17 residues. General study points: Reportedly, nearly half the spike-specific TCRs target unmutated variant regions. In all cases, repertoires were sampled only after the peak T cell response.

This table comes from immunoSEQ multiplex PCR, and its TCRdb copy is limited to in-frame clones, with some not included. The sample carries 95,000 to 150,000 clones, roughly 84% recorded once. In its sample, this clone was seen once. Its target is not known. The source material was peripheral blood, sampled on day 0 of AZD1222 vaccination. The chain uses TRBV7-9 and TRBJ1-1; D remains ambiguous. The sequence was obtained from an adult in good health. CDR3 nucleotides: TGTGCCAGCAGCGCCATACCCCCCATCGAAGAGAACACTGAAGCTTTCTTT. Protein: CASSAIPPIEENTEAFF.